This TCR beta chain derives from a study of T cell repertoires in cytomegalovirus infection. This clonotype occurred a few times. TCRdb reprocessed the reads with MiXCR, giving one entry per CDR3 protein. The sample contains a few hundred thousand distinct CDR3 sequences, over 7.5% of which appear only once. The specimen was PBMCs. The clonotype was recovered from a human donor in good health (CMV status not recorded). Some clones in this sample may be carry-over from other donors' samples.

The DNA of the CDR3 is TGCAGTGCGCCGAACACCGGGGAGCTGTTTTTT. Encoded protein: CSAPNTGELFF. The chain couples TRBV20-1 to TRBJ2-2; D gene uncertain. Germline V gene data show CDR1 as DFQATT and CDR2 as SNEGSKA (reference sequence). This CDR3 is built from 11 residues. Trimming removed 6 bases at V and 0 bases at J, with 2 bases between.